This T cell receptor beta chain appears in the sequencing data of a study of Graves' ophthalmopathy and Graves' hyperthyroidism. Points from the study as a whole: Forecasting of ophthalmopathy progression by the model achieved around 71% sensitivity and less than 80% specificity. Blood contained most expanded thyroid clonotypes exceeding 0.001 frequency.

Amplification of TCR beta CDR3 regions used RNA transcripts. The first-round RT-PCR employed HTBI primers together with the Qiagen OneStep RT-PCR kit. A multiplex PCR was then performed as the second round. TCRdb fed the multiplex PCR reads into MiXCR, producing one record per CDR3 protein. Found here are roughly 500,000 distinct CDR3 sequences, roughly 14% of them singletons; the top ten hold about 10%. Other autoimmune diseases, uncontrolled infections, pregnancy or lactation led to the exclusion of patients. More than 7.5 ml of fresh blood yielded the PBMCs by density gradient. Many counts were recorded for this clonotype. The target antigen is unknown. This CDR3 is built from 15 residues. Germline V gene lookup returns CDR1 LNHNV and CDR2 YYDKDF (reference sequence). V shed 0 bases and J shed 4 bases, with 13 bases lying between them.

V is TRBV15 and J is TRBJ2-7; D not certain. Sample: blood. The TCR was taken from a woman between 25 and 40 years old with Graves' ophthalmopathy. As DNA, the CDR3 is TGTGCCACCAGCAGAGATCGCCTGGCCTGGTACGAGCAGTACTTC. Amino acid sequence: CATSRDRLAWYEQYF.